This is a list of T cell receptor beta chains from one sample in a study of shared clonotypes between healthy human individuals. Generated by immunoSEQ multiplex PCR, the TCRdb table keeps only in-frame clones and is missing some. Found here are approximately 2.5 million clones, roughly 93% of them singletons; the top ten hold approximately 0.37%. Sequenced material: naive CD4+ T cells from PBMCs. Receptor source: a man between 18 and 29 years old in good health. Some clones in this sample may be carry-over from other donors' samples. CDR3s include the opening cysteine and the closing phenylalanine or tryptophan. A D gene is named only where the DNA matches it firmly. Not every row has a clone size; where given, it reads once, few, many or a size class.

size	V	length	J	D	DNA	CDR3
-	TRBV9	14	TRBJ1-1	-	TGTGCCAGCAGCTGGTCGACTGGTATCACTGAAGCTTTCTTT	CASSWSTGITEAFF
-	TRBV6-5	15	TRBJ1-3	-	TGTGCCAGCATAGGGGCAACGGGCTCTGGAAACACCATATATTTT	CASIGATGSGNTIYF
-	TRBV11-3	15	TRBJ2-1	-	TGTGCCAGCAGCTTAGCTGGGCAGGCAATCAATGAGCAGTTCTTC	CASSLAGQAINEQFF
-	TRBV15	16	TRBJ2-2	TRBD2	TGTGCCACCAGCAGAGTGGGGACTACTAGTCCCGGGGAGCTGTTTTTT	CATSRVGTTSPGELFF
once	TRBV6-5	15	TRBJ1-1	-	TGTGCCAGCAGCTTAAGACTGATTCCGAACACTGAAGCTTTCTTT	CASSLRLIPNTEAFF
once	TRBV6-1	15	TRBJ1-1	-	TGTGCCAGCAACGTCGAGTCAGGAATGAACACTGAAGCTTTCTTT	CASNVESGMNTEAFF
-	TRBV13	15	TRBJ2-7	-	TGTGCCAGCAGCCCCGAGAGGGCCCATGGAGACGAGCAGTACTTC	CASSPERAHGDEQYF
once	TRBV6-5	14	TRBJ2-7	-	TGTGCCAGCAGCCTTACCGGAATGGGCTACGAGCAGTACTTC	CASSLTGMGYEQYF
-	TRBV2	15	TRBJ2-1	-	TGTGCCAGCGGGACTTCCCCCTCACCCTTCAATGAGCAGTTCTTC	CASGTSPSPFNEQFF
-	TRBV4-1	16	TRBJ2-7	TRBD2	TGCGCCAGCAGCCAAGATTTCGGGACTAGTCAGTACGAGCAGTACTTC	CASSQDFGTSQYEQYF
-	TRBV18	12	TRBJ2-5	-	TGTGCCAGCTCACGGCGGGGAGAGACCCAGTACTTC	CASSRRGETQYF
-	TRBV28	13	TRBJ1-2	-	TGTGCCAGCGCCTCCGAGGCTCAATATGGCTACACCTTC	CASASEAQYGYTF
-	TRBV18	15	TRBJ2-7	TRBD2	TGTGCCAGCTCAGCCGGGACTAGCGGGTTTACCGAGCAGTACTTC	CASSAGTSGFTEQYF
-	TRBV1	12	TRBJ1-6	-	TGCACCAGCAGCCATTATAATTCACCCCTCCACTTT	CTSSHYNSPLHF
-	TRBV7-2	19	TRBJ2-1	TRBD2	TGTGCCAGCAGATCAGTCGGGACTAGTAGGTGGAGCTCCTACAATGAGCAGTTCTTC	CASRSVGTSRWSSYNEQFF
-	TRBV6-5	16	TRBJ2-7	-	TGTGCCAGCAGTTACTCGGCAAACGTTCGGGTAAATCAGCAGTACTTC	CASSYSANVRVNQQYF
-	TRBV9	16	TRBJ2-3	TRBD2	TGTGCCAGCAGCGTAGAGACGGGAGGTTCTGGAGATACGCAGTATTTT	CASSVETGGSGDTQYF
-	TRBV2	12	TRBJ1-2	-	TGTGCCAGCAGGGACAGCAACTATGGCTACACCTTC	CASRDSNYGYTF
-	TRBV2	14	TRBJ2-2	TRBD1	TGTGCCAGCAGGGTGACAGGGGGTGCCGGGGAGCTGTTTTTT	CASRVTGGAGELFF
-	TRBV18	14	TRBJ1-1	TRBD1	TGTGCCAGCTCACAACAGGGGGAGGGCACTGAAGCTTTCTTT	CASSQQGEGTEAFF
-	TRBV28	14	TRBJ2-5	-	TGTGCCAGCAGCAAGGGGGACTTCTGGGAGACCCAGTACTTC	CASSKGDFWETQYF
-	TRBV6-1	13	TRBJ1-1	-	TGTGCCAGCAGTGAGACCCTGAACACTGAAGCTTTCTTT	CASSETLNTEAFF
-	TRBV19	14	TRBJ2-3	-	TGTGCCAGTAGTAGGCCCGGGAGCACAGATACGCAGTATTTT	CASSRPGSTDTQYF
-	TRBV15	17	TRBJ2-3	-	TGTGCCACCAGGAGGGGCAGCGGAGACTCTAACACAGATACGCAGTATTTT	CATRRGSGDSNTDTQYF
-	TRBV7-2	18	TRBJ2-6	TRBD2	TGTGCCAGCAGCCCGCGACTAGCGGGAGCCTCTGGGGCCAACGTCCTGACTTTC	CASSPRLAGASGANVLTF
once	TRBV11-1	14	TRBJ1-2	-	TGTGCCAGCAGCCCCACCCGGGGCCAGGGTGCCTACACCTTC	CASSPTRGQGAYTF
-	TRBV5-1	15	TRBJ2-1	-	TGCGCCAGCAATTTTCAGGGATTCGCCTACAATGAGCAGTTCTTC	CASNFQGFAYNEQFF
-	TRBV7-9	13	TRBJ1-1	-	TGTGCCAGCAGCTTAGAGGGGGGCACTGAAGCTTTCTTT	CASSLEGGTEAFF
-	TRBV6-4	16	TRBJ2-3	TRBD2	TGTGCCAGCCCTAGGTTCCTAGCGGGGGCCGCTGATACGCAGTATTTT	CASPRFLAGAADTQYF
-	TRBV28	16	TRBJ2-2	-	TGTGCCAGCAGTTTATGGGGCGGACCGAACACCGGGGAGCTGTTTTTT	CASSLWGGPNTGELFF
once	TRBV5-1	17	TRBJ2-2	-	TGCGCCAGCAGCATGGCCCGGGGAGGGGGCATCACCGGGGAGCTGTTTTTT	CASSMARGGGITGELFF
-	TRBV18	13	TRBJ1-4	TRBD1	TGTGCCAGCTCACGGGACAGCGGGGAAAAACTGTTTTTT	CASSRDSGEKLFF
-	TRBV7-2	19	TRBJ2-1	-	TGTGCCAGCAGCTTATATTCTAAGGGCAGGGGCAGCTTCTACAATGAGCAGTTCTTC	CASSLYSKGRGSFYNEQFF
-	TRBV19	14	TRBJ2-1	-	TGTGCCAGTAGTATAGGGACTACGTACAATGAGCAGTTCTTC	CASSIGTTYNEQFF
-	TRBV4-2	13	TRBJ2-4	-	TGTGCCAGCAGCCAAGATCTAGCCCAGAGGGAGTACTTC	CASSQDLAQREYF
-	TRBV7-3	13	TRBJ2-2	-	TGTGCCAGCAGCCCTAAGTGGACCGGGGAGCTGTTTTTT	CASSPKWTGELFF
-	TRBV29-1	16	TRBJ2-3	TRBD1	TGCAGCGTTGACCGGGACAGGGGGACCTCCACAGATACGCAGTATTTT	CSVDRDRGTSTDTQYF
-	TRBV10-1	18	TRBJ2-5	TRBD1	TGCGCCAGCATCGGGACAGGTAAACTTATTTCTGCGGAAGAGACCCAGTACTTC	CASIGTGKLISAEETQYF
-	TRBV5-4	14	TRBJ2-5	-	TGTGCCAGCAGCTTGGAACAGACCCAAGAGACCCAGTACTTC	CASSLEQTQETQYF
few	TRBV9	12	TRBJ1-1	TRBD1	TGTGCCAGCAGCACCGGACAGGGTGAAGCTTTCTTT	CASSTGQGEAFF
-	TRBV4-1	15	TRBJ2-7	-	TGCGCCAGCAGCCCGGAAACTCTAGAGCCCTACGAGCAGTACTTC	CASSPETLEPYEQYF
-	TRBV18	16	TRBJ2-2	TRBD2	TGTGCCAGCTCACCATGGGGACTAGGGAACACCGGGGAGCTGTTTTTT	CASSPWGLGNTGELFF
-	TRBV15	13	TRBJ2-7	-	TGTGCCACCAGCAGAGATCCACGCCACGAGCAGTACTTC	CATSRDPRHEQYF
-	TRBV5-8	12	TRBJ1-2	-	TGTGCCAGCAGCCCGGGCGCAGGAGCCAGCCCCTTC	CASSPGAGASPF
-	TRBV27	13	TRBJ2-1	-	TGTGCCAGCAGGCAGAGTTCCTACAATGAGCAGTTCTTC	CASRQSSYNEQFF
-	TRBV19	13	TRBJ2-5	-	TGTGCCAGTAGTATATGGGGGCAAGAGACCCAGTACTTC	CASSIWGQETQYF
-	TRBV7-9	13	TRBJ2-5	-	TGTGCCAGCAGCGGGGGTGGGCAAGAGACCCAGTACTTC	CASSGGGQETQYF
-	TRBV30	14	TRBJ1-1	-	TGTGCCTGGAGTGTGTGGCAGGGTAGCCCTGAAGCTTTCTTT	CAWSVWQGSPEAFF
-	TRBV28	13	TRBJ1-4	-	TGTGCCAGCAGTAGGGGGAGGTATGAAAAACTGTTTTTT	CASSRGRYEKLFF
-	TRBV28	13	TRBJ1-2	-	TGTGCCAGCAGTTCTGGAGTTAACTATGGCTACACCTTC	CASSSGVNYGYTF
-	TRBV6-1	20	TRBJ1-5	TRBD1	TGTGCCAGCAGTGGGTTGGGGACAGGGGTCCGTTACGATAGCAATCAGCCCCAGCATTTT	CASSGLGTGVRYDSNQPQHF
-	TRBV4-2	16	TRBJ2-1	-	TGTGCCAGCAGCCAGAGGGGGGGAGGGCGGGTCAATGAGCAGTTCTTC	CASSQRGGGRVNEQFF
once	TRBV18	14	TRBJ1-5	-	TGTGCCAGCTCAGAAGTCCTGAGCAATCAGCCCCAGCATTTT	CASSEVLSNQPQHF
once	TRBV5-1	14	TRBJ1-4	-	TGCGCCAGCAGCCCCAGGGGTAGCAATGAAAAACTGTTTTTT	CASSPRGSNEKLFF